This T cell receptor (beta chain) was retrieved from a study of T cell responses to AZD1222 COVID-19 vaccine. Libraries were prepared by immunoSEQ multiplex PCR; TCRdb keeps only in-frame clonotypes and omits some of them. The repertoire holds 20,000 or so clones, with 85% to 90% as singletons. This CDR3 region has 13 residues. Trimming removed 2 bases at V and 8 bases at J, with 9 bases between. From germline, CDR1 is LNHNV and CDR2 YYDKDF (reference sequence). This TCR was recovered from an adult who received the AZD1222 COVID-19 vaccine. V is TRBV15 and J is TRBJ2-2; D uncertain. The sample consisted of peripheral blood, taken 28 days after the second AZD1222 dose. CDR3 protein: CATSRSAAGELFF. CDR3 in DNA: TGTGCCACCAGCAGATCCGCGGCAGGGGAGCTGTTTTTT.